The next 3 T cell receptor beta chains were all read from a single sample in a study of blood T cell repertoires in COVID-19 (dated by TCRdb to 2018 to 2020). The method behind the library was the immunoSEQ multiplex PCR assay. TCRdb retrieved this table from immuneACCESS and kept in-frame rearrangements only. Not all clones are present; in checked studies, unresolved V genes account for under half, and no reason is known for the remainder. The sample table shows about 120,000 clones, and about four fifths are seen once. About 12% of the sample lies in the top ten. Sequencing was done on a sample of peripheral blood. The receptor source for this set is a human donor in a cohort sampled during active COVID-19.

The V and J genes are TRBV29-1 and TRBJ1-2; the D gene is possibly TRBD1 (6 bases). V was shortened by 4 bases and J by 6 bases, with 9 bases between the two germline ends. The CDR3 loop spans 11 amino acids. Germline CDR1 is SQVTM and CDR2 is ANQGSEA. The CDR3 is CSVGTANGYTF. CDR3 sequence (DNA): TGCAGCGTTGGGACAGCTAATGGCTACACCTTC.

This rearrangement joins TRBV7-2 to TRBJ1-1, with D maybe TRBD1 (5 bases). V lost 1 base and J 0 bases, leaving 6 bases between the germline ends. The CDR3 contains 14 residues. The germline gives CDR1 SGHTA, CDR2 FQGNSA. CDR3 coding DNA: TGTGCCAGCAGCTTAGGACAGCTGAACACTGAAGCTTTCTTT. This sequence encodes CASSLGQLNTEAFF.

This clone was detected a few times. V is TRBV2 and J is TRBJ1-5, with D possibly being TRBD1 (5 bases). V was shortened by 5 bases and J by 6 bases, with 14 bases between the two germline ends. In germline, CDR1 is SNHLY, CDR2 FYNNEI. CDR3 length equals 14 residues. CDR3 coding DNA: TGTGCCAGCAGTAGGAGGCGGGGGAGTCAGCCCCAGCATTTT. The encoded protein is CASSRRRGSQPQHF.